These 10 T cell receptor beta chains originate from one sample sequenced in a study of T-cell memory formation after mild COVID-19. TCRdb called the 5' RACE reads again in MiXCR, with one record for every CDR3 protein. The sample consists of 300,000 to 400,000 distinct CDR3 sequences, approximately 15% of them appearing once. Sequencing was performed on PBMCs or a T cell subset sorted from them (not recorded which). The receptors derive from a man aged 18 to 29 who had mild COVID-19 (a few samples of this study predate the infection). Cell type and time point are not known.

A few counts support this clonotype. The chain is built from TRBV4-3 and TRBJ2-1, with 10 bases lining up with TRBD1. CDR3 length: 15 residues. The trim removed 3 bases at V and 12 bases at J, leaving 11 bases unmatched. Germline CDR1 and CDR2: LGHNA and YSLEER. The CDR3: CASSHLRTGGETQFF. The DNA of the CDR3 is TGCGCCAGCAGCCACCTTCGGACAGGGGGTGAGACGCAGTTCTTC.

This rearrangement joins TRBV4-3 to TRBJ1-2, with 8 positions matching TRBD1. Trimming at V came to 3 bases and at J to 2 bases, leaving 5 bases not matched to a gene. CDR1 LGHNA and CDR2 YSLEER come from the germline V gene. This CDR3 has 15 amino acids. The CDR3 protein is CASSHTDRDNYGYTF. CDR3 in DNA: TGCGCCAGCAGCCACACGGACAGGGACAACTATGGCTACACCTTC.

The chain has TRBV5-1 and TRBJ2-7; TRBD1 aligns across 12 bases. The germline gives CDR1 SGHRS, CDR2 YFSETQ. This CDR3 has 14 amino acids. Losses at the gene ends were 5 bases for V and 2 bases for J; bases not matched to a gene: 2. The CDR3 loop reads CASRGTGGPYEQYF. CDR3 DNA: TGCGCCAGCAGGGGGACAGGGGGCCCCTACGAGCAGTACTTC.

The chain uses TRBV5-1 and TRBJ1-2; unclear D gene. Trimming removed 0 bases at V and 4 bases at J, with 10 bases between. The CDR3 sequence is 14 residues long. CDR1 is SGHRS and CDR2 is YFSETQ in the germline V gene. The CDR3 bases are TGCGCCAGCAGCTTGGAGGGCAGAACCTATGGCTACACCTTC. As protein: CASSLEGRTYGYTF.

V is TRBV5-1 and J is TRBJ2-1; 10 bases agree with TRBD1. This CDR3 is 14 amino acids long. CDR1 is SGHRS and CDR2 is YFSETQ in the germline V gene. With 6 bases clipped from V and 6 bases from J, the junction kept 6 bases outside the gene matches. DNA of the CDR3: TGCGCCAGCACACCGGGACAGGGGCTCAATGAGCAGTTCTTC. Translation gives CASTPGQGLNEQFF.

The CDR3 protein is CASSSDRGTYEQYV. CDR3 bases: TGTGCCAGCAGTTCTGACAGGGGGACATACGAGCAGTACGTC. The V and J genes are TRBV28 and TRBJ2-7; 9 bases match TRBD1. V trimming: 4 bases; J trimming: 4 bases; junction bases outside the gene matches: 5. The germline CDR1 and CDR2 sequences are MDHEN and SYDVKM. The CDR3 has 14 residues.

CDR3 in DNA: TGCGCCAGCAGCCAAGATCTGGCTACCTACGAGCAGTACTTC. It translates to CASSQDLATYEQYF. This sequence joins TRBV4-3 and TRBJ2-7; the D is unclear. This CDR3 has 14 amino acids. Between the trimmed V and J ends, which lost 0 bases and 2 bases, there was a span of 8 bases. Germline CDR1 is LGHNA and CDR2 is YSLEER.

The table lists this clonotype with a few counts. This CDR3 reads CASSLVTSDYNEQFF. CDR3 bases: TGCGCCAGCAGCTTGGTAACTAGCGACTACAATGAGCAGTTCTTC. V and J are TRBV5-1 and TRBJ2-1; 7 bases are shared with TRBD2. Germline V gene lookup returns CDR1 SGHRS and CDR2 YFSETQ. The CDR3 totals 15 residues. Germline trimming cut 0 bases from V and 3 bases from J; bases unmatched to any gene: 3.

This clonotype has just a few counts. The chain has TRBV9 and TRBJ2-2; D is uncertain. The CDR3 is 14 amino acids. Germline CDR1 is SGDLS and CDR2 is YYNGEE. The ends were cut back, 3 bases at V and 1 base at J, with 7 bases in the middle. CDR3 in amino acids: CASSARKNTGELFF. For the CDR3, the DNA is TGTGCCAGCAGCGCGAGGAAGAACACCGGGGAGCTGTTTTTT.

The V and J genes are TRBV18 and TRBJ2-1; 10 bases are shared with TRBD1. CDR1 is KGHSH, CDR2 LQKENI, per germline. This CDR3 is 14 amino acids long. The ends lost 5 bases at V and 10 bases at J; junction bases unmatched: 8. The CDR3 DNA follows: TGTGCCAGCTCAGCAGGACAGGGGGGACGGGAGCAGTTCTTC. Translating gives CASSAGQGGREQFF. The whole variable domain, remainder taken from reference TRBV18 and TRBJ2-1, is NAGVMQNPRHLVRRRGQEARLRCSPMKGHSHVYWYRQLPEEGLKFMVYLQKENIIDESGMPKERFSAEFPKEGPSILRIQQVVRGDSAAYFCASSAGQGGREQFFGPGTRLTVL.